This record covers a single TCR beta chain. Its antigen is unknown. Base qualities are missing; no much larger clone stands one base away. Sequences KGHSH (CDR1) and LQKENI (CDR2) are obtained from the germline V gene. Trimming takes 1 base from V and 5 bases from J, and the germline ends sit 9 bases apart. The CDR3 covers 13 residues, taking in both the cysteine and the phenylalanine. Only CDR3 DNA is held: 39 bases, read in frame from base 1. The transplants used related donors with nonmyeloablative bone marrow transplantation, and mixed chimerism in the human trials was transient. Thawed PBMCs were FACS-sorted into unstimulated Tregs (CD4+CD25+CD127-), CD4+ non-Tregs (CD4+CD25-), CD4 cells and CD8 cells. The patients were several recipients of combined kidney and bone marrow transplants from the ITN036ST trial, and samples were available only from these trial subjects. Healthy control blood was processed by Ficoll density gradient to PBMCs and cryopreserved; patient PBMCs were collected before and after transplant.

Genomic DNA was extracted from sorted cells with the QIAGEN DNeasy Blood and Tissue Kit for TCRbeta CDR3 sequencing. High-throughput TCRbeta CDR3 sequencing was carried out commercially through immunoSEQ, with PCR amplification with bias correction and internal controls included. As for the original processing: Unique productive TCRbeta sequences were defined by CDR3 nucleotide sequence where primers matched, and otherwise by CDR3 amino acid sequence together with Vbeta and Jbeta genes. Sorting error was corrected by removing sequences shared between sorted populations at a frequency ratio of 2:1 or less, and the remaining shared sequences were assigned to the higher population. A sequence counted as donor-reactive if, in CFSE-low cells, the sequence had a frequency of at least 0.01% and was expanded at least 5-fold compared with unstimulated cells. Jensen-Shannon divergence calculated on the top 100 TCRbeta sequences ranked by frequency was used to measure repertoire divergence. For samples with multiple sequencing runs, sorting error was corrected in each run separately before the runs were combined. What TCRdb holds here is the immuneACCESS table cut down to in-frame rearrangements. Part of the clones is not present; checked against another copy, under half of the missing clones reflect an unresolved V gene, and the others are unexplained. The V and J calls and clone size come from that table; D and trimming were worked out from the DNA. This sample holds fewer than 95,000 clones; 93% were observed only once. The top ten clones comprise roughly 1.5% of the sample.

This record comes from a study of Tregs in tolerant kidney transplant recipients (dated by TCRdb to between 2018 and 2021). With regard to the full study: The study applied TCRbeta sequencing to find donor-specific regulatory T cells before combined kidney and bone marrow transplantation and then followed those same cells after transplant. Study-wide findings and limitations: In tolerant patients, donor-specific Tregs expanded more than Tregs overall, which suggests antigen-driven rather than nonspecific expansion. Because only a small number of patients were included, the study had limitations, and the results will need to be validated in larger populations as well as under other immunosuppression protocols. Biological reproducibility was not directly assessed, although technical replication error appeared to be minimal. Expanding Tregs with activated donor B cells appeared to identify the most biologically relevant and donor-specific TCRbeta repertoire. Because the PCR primers were changed over time for some patients, nucleotide-level comparison could not be performed across the samples from those patients.

This clonotype was obtained from a human patient who received a combined kidney and bone marrow transplant. Some T cells present after a transplant may be cells of the graft donor. The chain uses TRBV18 and TRBJ2-7; the D gene remains uncertain. The material sequenced was CD4+ T cells from blood (PBMCs), taken 12 months after the transplant. The sequence in DNA is TGTGCCAGCTCACCACTCTCTCTCCACGAGCAGTACTTC. This translates into CASSPLSLHEQYF.